These T cell receptor beta chains were read from a single sample in a study of blood T cell repertoires in COVID-19. Method: immunoSEQ multiplex PCR; TCRdb's copy keeps in-frame clones and lacks some. The repertoire holds about 270,000 clones, with 86% as singletons. Material for sequencing was peripheral blood. These TCRs come from a man aged 35 to 55 with active or convalescent COVID-19. CDR3s include the opening cysteine and the closing phenylalanine or tryptophan. The D gene is left open where the match is weak. Not all rows give a size; the values are once, few, many and, for expanded clones, a class.

TRBV6-5	NA	TRBJ2-6	NA	TGTGCCAGCAGCCAGGTCTCTGGGGCCAACGTCCTGACTTTC	CASSQVSGANVLTF
TRBV11-2	TRBD1	TRBJ2-5	once	TGTGCCAGCAGCTTAGAGACAGGGGGGACCCAGTACTTC	CASSLETGGTQYF
TRBV28	NA	TRBJ1-1	NA	TGTGCCGTCATGGGGGCAAAGAACACTGAAGCTTTCTTT	CAVMGAKNTEAFF
TRBV5-1	TRBD2	TRBJ2-1	NA	TGCGCCAGCAGCCAGCCGGGACTAGCGACGGGGAATGAGCAGTTCTTC	CASSQPGLATGNEQFF
TRBV10-3	TRBD1	TRBJ1-6	NA	TGTGCCATCAGCCAGACAGGGGGCTCGTATAATTCACCCCTCCACTTT	CAISQTGGSYNSPLHF
TRBV4-2	TRBD2	TRBJ2-1	NA	TGTGCCAGCAGCCTTGGACTAGCGGGCCTATCCTACAATGAGCAGTTCTTC	CASSLGLAGLSYNEQFF
TRBV6-4	NA	TRBJ1-2	NA	TGTGCCAGCAGTGACGGAGGGGCGCGGGGCTACACCTTC	CASSDGGARGYTF
TRBV14	NA	TRBJ2-3	NA	TGTGCCAGCAGCCAAGAGGTCGGCGGCACCACAGATACGCAGTATTTT	CASSQEVGGTTDTQYF
TRBV29-1	TRBD2	TRBJ2-1	NA	TGCAGCGTTGCGCCAACTAGCGTCAATGAGCAGTTCTTC	CSVAPTSVNEQFF
TRBV4-1	NA	TRBJ2-7	few	TGCGCCAGCAGCCTCGAGCCGGGACATACCTACGAGCAGTACTTC	CASSLEPGHTYEQYF
TRBV7-9	NA	TRBJ1-5	few	TGTGCCAGCAGCTTAGAGGCAGGAGGAGGGCAGCCCCAGCATTTT	CASSLEAGGGQPQHF
TRBV27	NA	TRBJ2-7	NA	TGTGCCAGCAGTTTTAGCCTAGCCCGTGCGCAGTACTTC	CASSFSLARAQYF
TRBV18	NA	TRBJ2-7	NA	TGTGCCAGCTCACCTAGGAGTTCTAGCGTTCCCTACGAGCAGTACTTC	CASSPRSSSVPYEQYF
TRBV18	NA	TRBJ1-1	NA	TGTGCCAGCTCACCATCGCAGGGGAAGAACACTGAAGCTTTCTTT	CASSPSQGKNTEAFF
TRBV4-1	NA	TRBJ2-7	NA	TGCGCCAGCAGCCAAGTCGTAGGAGAATACGAGCAGTACTTC	CASSQVVGEYEQYF
TRBV24-1	TRBD2	TRBJ2-1	NA	TGTGCCACCAGTGATCTAGCGGGAGAAAAGGAGCAGTTCTTC	CATSDLAGEKEQFF
TRBV29-1	TRBD2	TRBJ2-2	NA	TGCAGCGGACGGGAGGGTGACGGGGAGCTGTTTTTT	CSGREGDGELFF
TRBV7-9	NA	TRBJ1-2	once	TGTGCCAGCAGCTCCCCCCCATACTATGGCTACACCTTC	CASSSPPYYGYTF
TRBV10-3	NA	TRBJ2-5	NA	TGTGCCACCAAGGGGGGGGCCGGAGAAGAGACCCAGTACTTC	CATKGGAGEETQYF
TRBV4-1	TRBD1	TRBJ2-3	NA	TGCGCCAGCAGCCCCAGGGGGGGACAGGGCCCCACAGATACGCAGTATTTT	CASSPRGGQGPTDTQYF
TRBV19	TRBD1	TRBJ1-1	NA	TGTGCCACCAGTACACAGGGGGCGCTTGGTGAAGCTTTCTTT	CATSTQGALGEAFF
TRBV11-1	NA	TRBJ2-7	NA	TGTGCCAGCAGCCCACGGGTAGCCCAGGGCGAGCAGTACTTC	CASSPRVAQGEQYF
TRBV28	NA	TRBJ1-5	NA	TGTGCCAGCAGTTTTGGGTCGGGAGCTTTAAATCAGCCCCAGCATTTT	CASSFGSGALNQPQHF
TRBV28	NA	TRBJ2-7	NA	TGTGCCAGCAGTTGGACCTGGCCCCCCAGGGGAATTTCCTACGAGCAGTACTTC	CASSWTWPPRGISYEQYF
TRBV7-8	TRBD1	TRBJ1-1	NA	TGTGCCAGCAGCTTAGACGGACAGGGAGTCGGGGTGGACACTGAAGCTTTCTTT	CASSLDGQGVGVDTEAFF
TRBV7-6	TRBD2	TRBJ2-1	NA	TGTGCCAGCAGCTTTTTGACTAGCGGGGGTAGTGAGCAGTTCTTC	CASSFLTSGGSEQFF
TRBV6-1	TRBD2	TRBJ2-3	NA	TGTGCCAGCAGTGAAAGGTCTAGCGGGGGCACAGATACGCAGTATTTT	CASSERSSGGTDTQYF
TRBV6-5	NA	TRBJ1-2	NA	TGTGCCAGCAGCCAATCAGGCTATGGCTACACCTTC	CASSQSGYGYTF
TRBV6-4	NA	TRBJ2-7	NA	TGTGCCAGCCCCCCCGAACGGTCCTACGAGCAGTACTTC	CASPPERSYEQYF
TRBV7-7	TRBD1	TRBJ1-5	NA	TGTGCCAGCAGCGTACCGGGACAGGGGAACAATCAGCCCCAGCATTTT	CASSVPGQGNNQPQHF
TRBV28	NA	TRBJ1-1	NA	TGTGCCAGCAGTTTATTGGGCAGGCTGTTGAACACTGAAGCTTTCTTT	CASSLLGRLLNTEAFF
TRBV5-4	NA	TRBJ2-3	NA	TGTGCCAGCAGCTACACTAGCAGAAGCACAGATACGCAGTATTTT	CASSYTSRSTDTQYF
TRBV27	TRBD1	TRBJ2-7	NA	TGTGCCAGCAGTCCCCGACAGGGGGCGCGAGGCGAGCAGTACTTC	CASSPRQGARGEQYF
TRBV2	TRBD1	TRBJ2-1	NA	TGTGCCACAGGAGGTGGGACAGGGTACAATGAGCAGTTCTTC	CATGGGTGYNEQFF
TRBV19	NA	TRBJ1-5	NA	TGTGCCAGTAGTATATTTTCTGGAGGGCCCCAGCATTTT	CASSIFSGGPQHF
TRBV6-5	NA	TRBJ1-1	NA	TGTGCCAGCAGTTACTCGATTAGGAGGGGCACTGAAGCTTTCTTT	CASSYSIRRGTEAFF
TRBV7-2	NA	TRBJ2-3	NA	TGTGCCAGCAGCTTCGACTTCACAGATACGCAGTATTTT	CASSFDFTDTQYF
TRBV10-1	NA	TRBJ2-3	NA	TGCGCCAGCAGTGGCAGAACAGATACGCAGTATTTT	CASSGRTDTQYF
TRBV11-2	TRBD2	TRBJ2-5	NA	TGTGCCAGCAGCTTCCTCGGGACTAGCGGGGGAGAGACCCAGTACTTC	CASSFLGTSGGETQYF
TRBV30	NA	TRBJ2-7	NA	TGTGCCTGGAGTGTAGGTCAGGGGAGCTACGAGCAGTACTTC	CAWSVGQGSYEQYF
TRBV6-5	NA	TRBJ1-5	few	TGTGCCAGCAGTTACTCGAGAGGTCAGCCCCAGCATTTT	CASSYSRGQPQHF
TRBV11-3	NA	TRBJ1-1	NA	TGTGCCAGCAGCCGGGGGGCCGGGAGGGAAGCTTTCTTT	CASSRGAGREAFF